The T cell receptor (beta chain) under discussion was sequenced for a study of preoperative IRX-2 immunotherapy in early breast cancer. Described treatment: preoperative locoregional IRX-2 cytokine immunotherapy. Preoperative locoregional IRX-2 cytokine immunotherapy was tested in the phase Ib source study. Profiling relied on immunoSEQ multiplex PCR, and the TCRdb table lists in-frame clones only, not all of them. The profile covers around 34,000 clones, with about 95% appearing a single time and roughly 6.7% taken by the ten largest. The length of the CDR3 is 17 residues. The junction had 4 bases not matched to a gene; V was cut back by 2 bases and J by 0 bases. CDR1 is MNHEY and CDR2 is SMNVEV in the germline V gene (reference sequence).

The clonotype comes from a human donor with breast cancer. This chain uses TRBV27 with TRBJ1-1, with 12 nucleotides matching TRBD1. The sample was acquired from a patient treated with IRX-2 immunotherapy. The DNA for the CDR3 is TGTGCCAGCAGTTTAAGGGGGACAGGGGGCATGAACACTGAAGCTTTCTTT. Protein product: CASSLRGTGGMNTEAFF.